This is a list of T cell receptor beta chains from one sample in a study of blood T cell repertoires in COVID-19. Sequenced by immunoSEQ multiplex PCR; TCRdb stores in-frame clones only, minus some. The sample includes 300,000 to 400,000 clones, roughly 90% seen only once; the top ten take over 0.9%. Sequenced input: PBMCs or T cells enriched from blood (not recorded which). The receptor source for this set is a young woman with acute COVID-19. The CDR3 runs from the conserved cysteine through the conserved F or W. The order of the fields is V gene, D gene, clone size, J gene, CDR3 DNA, CDR3 protein. The D gene is left open where the match is weak. Expanded clones get a size class; other rows say once, few or many, or leave the size out.

V gene: TRBV7-2; D gene: TRBD1; clone size: .; J gene: TRBJ1-5; CDR3 DNA: TGTGCCAGCAGCTTAAGGACAGGGCAGGTTAGTCCCCAGCATTTT; CDR3 protein: CASSLRTGQVSPQHF
V gene: TRBV24-1; D gene: TRBD1; clone size: .; J gene: TRBJ2-3; CDR3 DNA: TGTGCCACCGGGCAGGGGGCGCGCAGCACAGATACGCAGTATTTT; CDR3 protein: CATGQGARSTDTQYF
V gene: TRBV3-1/TRBV3-2; D gene: TRBD1; clone size: .; J gene: TRBJ1-5; CDR3 DNA: TGTGCCAGCAGCCAACAGGGGGCTAATCAGCCCCAGCATTTT; CDR3 protein: CASSQQGANQPQHF
V gene: TRBV5-1; D gene: .; clone size: .; J gene: TRBJ1-1; CDR3 DNA: TGCGCCAGCAGTCCTTGGGGAGATTCGAACACTGAAGCTTTCTTT; CDR3 protein: CASSPWGDSNTEAFF
V gene: TRBV24-1; D gene: TRBD1; clone size: once; J gene: TRBJ1-5; CDR3 DNA: TGTGCCACCAGTAACAGGGGGGGCAATCAGCCCCAGCATTTT; CDR3 protein: CATSNRGGNQPQHF
V gene: TRBV9; D gene: TRBD2; clone size: .; J gene: TRBJ2-5; CDR3 DNA: TGTGCCAGCAGCGTAGCGGGGGGGCGGTTTGAGACCCAGTACTTC; CDR3 protein: CASSVAGGRFETQYF
V gene: TRBV18; D gene: TRBD1; clone size: .; J gene: TRBJ1-1; CDR3 DNA: TGTGCCAGCTCACCACCTCCCGGGACAGGGTACACTGAAGCTTTCTTT; CDR3 protein: CASSPPPGTGYTEAFF
V gene: TRBV3-1/TRBV3-2; D gene: TRBD1; clone size: .; J gene: TRBJ1-3; CDR3 DNA: TGTGCCAGCAGCCAAAGACAGGGTGGGGGAAACACCATATATTTT; CDR3 protein: CASSQRQGGGNTIYF
V gene: TRBV24-1; D gene: TRBD1; clone size: .; J gene: TRBJ2-5; CDR3 DNA: TGTGCCACCAGTGACCCTAGACAGGGGATGGGGGAGACCCAGTACTTC; CDR3 protein: CATSDPRQGMGETQYF
V gene: TRBV5-1; D gene: .; clone size: .; J gene: TRBJ2-5; CDR3 DNA: TGCGCCAGCAGCTTATTGGGACACCCTCAAGAGACCCAGTACTTC; CDR3 protein: CASSLLGHPQETQYF
V gene: TRBV19; D gene: .; clone size: .; J gene: TRBJ1-2; CDR3 DNA: TGTGCCAGTAGTATATCTCACAATCTGGTCTATGGCTACACCTTC; CDR3 protein: CASSISHNLVYGYTF
V gene: TRBV7-9; D gene: .; clone size: .; J gene: TRBJ1-1; CDR3 DNA: TGTGCCAGCAGCTTAGTAGGCGGGCAGATAAACACTGAAGCTTTCTTT; CDR3 protein: CASSLVGGQINTEAFF
V gene: TRBV19; D gene: .; clone size: .; J gene: TRBJ1-5; CDR3 DNA: TGTGCCAGTAGCAGATACCCCAATCAGCCCCAGCATTTT; CDR3 protein: CASSRYPNQPQHF
V gene: TRBV5-6; D gene: TRBD1; clone size: .; J gene: TRBJ2-1; CDR3 DNA: TGTGCCAGCAGCCAAGACAGGGATGGAGGTGAGCAGTTCTTC; CDR3 protein: CASSQDRDGGEQFF
V gene: TRBV27; D gene: .; clone size: .; J gene: TRBJ1-1; CDR3 DNA: TGTGCCAGCAGTTTCCAGTTCAGCACTGAAGCTTTCTTT; CDR3 protein: CASSFQFSTEAFF
V gene: TRBV19; D gene: TRBD1; clone size: .; J gene: TRBJ1-1; CDR3 DNA: TGTGCCAGTAGTCAAGGATGGGACAGAGGGAACACTGAAGCTTTCTTT; CDR3 protein: CASSQGWDRGNTEAFF
V gene: TRBV2; D gene: TRBD2; clone size: .; J gene: TRBJ2-3; CDR3 DNA: TGTGCCAGCAGCAGGACTAGCGAGAGAGATACGCAGTATTTT; CDR3 protein: CASSRTSERDTQYF
V gene: TRBV7-6; D gene: TRBD2; clone size: .; J gene: TRBJ2-2; CDR3 DNA: TGTGCCAGCAGCAGAAGCGGGGGGGCGGCCGGGGAGCTGTTTTTT; CDR3 protein: CASSRSGGAAGELFF
V gene: TRBV27; D gene: .; clone size: once; J gene: TRBJ2-7; CDR3 DNA: TGTGCCAGCAGCCGGGGGGGACAGGGCTACGAGCAGTACTTC; CDR3 protein: CASSRGGQGYEQYF
V gene: TRBV19; D gene: .; clone size: .; J gene: TRBJ1-1; CDR3 DNA: TGTGCCAGTAGTATTCCGGGACATAGGAACACTGAAGCTTTCTTT; CDR3 protein: CASSIPGHRNTEAFF
V gene: TRBV5-1; D gene: .; clone size: .; J gene: TRBJ1-6; CDR3 DNA: TGCGCCAGCAGCTTGGAAGCGGCGTATAATTCACCCCTCCACTTT; CDR3 protein: CASSLEAAYNSPLHF
V gene: TRBV5-1; D gene: TRBD1; clone size: few; J gene: TRBJ1-3; CDR3 DNA: TGCGCCAGCAGCTTGCGCCCGGGACAGGTGGATTCTGGAAACACCATATATTTT; CDR3 protein: CASSLRPGQVDSGNTIYF
V gene: TRBV14; D gene: .; clone size: .; J gene: TRBJ1-2; CDR3 DNA: TGTGCCAGCAGCCCCGACTTCACCCATGGCTACACCTTC; CDR3 protein: CASSPDFTHGYTF
V gene: TRBV5-4; D gene: .; clone size: .; J gene: TRBJ1-1; CDR3 DNA: TGTGCCAGCAGCTCCTCGGAACAGGTGGGCGAAGCTTTCTTT; CDR3 protein: CASSSSEQVGEAFF
V gene: TRBV5-6; D gene: .; clone size: .; J gene: TRBJ2-1; CDR3 DNA: TGTGCCAGCAGCTGGACGGACAGCTACAATGAGCAGTTCTTC; CDR3 protein: CASSWTDSYNEQFF
V gene: TRBV11-2; D gene: TRBD1; clone size: .; J gene: TRBJ1-2; CDR3 DNA: TGTGCCAGCAGCTGGCTCGGAGGGGGCTCCTATGGCTACACCTTC; CDR3 protein: CASSWLGGGSYGYTF
V gene: TRBV5-1; D gene: .; clone size: .; J gene: TRBJ2-5; CDR3 DNA: TGCGCCAGCAGCTTGGTTCCAACGAGGGAACAAGAGACCCAGTACTTC; CDR3 protein: CASSLVPTREQETQYF
V gene: TRBV27; D gene: TRBD2; clone size: .; J gene: TRBJ2-3; CDR3 DNA: TGTGCCAGCAGTTCCTCTAGCGGGGGGCCCTTGACAGATACGCAGTATTTT; CDR3 protein: CASSSSSGGPLTDTQYF
V gene: TRBV28; D gene: TRBD1; clone size: .; J gene: TRBJ2-2; CDR3 DNA: TGTGCCAGCAGACCAGGGGGCGCCGGGGAGCTGTTTTTT; CDR3 protein: CASRPGGAGELFF
V gene: TRBV11-3; D gene: TRBD2; clone size: few; J gene: TRBJ2-1; CDR3 DNA: TGTGCCAGCAGCCTCCATAGCGGGATCCCTGTAAATGAGCAGTTCTTC; CDR3 protein: CASSLHSGIPVNEQFF
V gene: TRBV4-1; D gene: TRBD2; clone size: .; J gene: TRBJ2-3; CDR3 DNA: TGCGCCAGCAGCCCCGCGCGCGGGGGGACAGATACGCAGTATTTT; CDR3 protein: CASSPARGGTDTQYF
V gene: TRBV7-9; D gene: TRBD1; clone size: .; J gene: TRBJ2-1; CDR3 DNA: TGTGCCAGCAGCCCCGGGACAGGAGTTGGCAATGAGCAGTTCTTC; CDR3 protein: CASSPGTGVGNEQFF
V gene: TRBV7-9; D gene: TRBD1; clone size: .; J gene: TRBJ2-7; CDR3 DNA: TGTGCCAGCAGCCTCGGGACAGGGGTAGATGAGCAGTACTTC; CDR3 protein: CASSLGTGVDEQYF
V gene: TRBV3-1/TRBV3-2; D gene: TRBD1; clone size: .; J gene: TRBJ2-7; CDR3 DNA: TGTGCCAGCAGCCCCCCTGGGGACAGGGTCTACGAGCAGTACTTC; CDR3 protein: CASSPPGDRVYEQYF
V gene: TRBV10-3; D gene: TRBD1; clone size: .; J gene: TRBJ1-1; CDR3 DNA: TGTGCCATCAGTGGGCAGGGGGGCACTGAAGCTTTCTTT; CDR3 protein: CAISGQGGTEAFF
V gene: TRBV7-8; D gene: .; clone size: .; J gene: TRBJ1-2; CDR3 DNA: TGTGCCAGCAGCTTAGAAATGGGAGTGGGCTATGGCTACACCTTC; CDR3 protein: CASSLEMGVGYGYTF
V gene: TRBV10-3; D gene: TRBD1; clone size: .; J gene: TRBJ1-2; CDR3 DNA: TGTGCCATCAGTGAAAAGGACAGGGGGCAATATGGCTACACCTTC; CDR3 protein: CAISEKDRGQYGYTF
V gene: TRBV2; D gene: TRBD1; clone size: .; J gene: TRBJ2-1; CDR3 DNA: TGTGCCAGCAGCGTGGGACAGGGGGCGCGTAATGAGCAGTTCTTC; CDR3 protein: CASSVGQGARNEQFF
V gene: TRBV27; D gene: TRBD1; clone size: .; J gene: TRBJ2-7; CDR3 DNA: TGTGCCAGCAGTACTAACCGGGGACAGGGCGTACACGAGCAGTACTTC; CDR3 protein: CASSTNRGQGVHEQYF
V gene: TRBV28; D gene: .; clone size: .; J gene: TRBJ1-4; CDR3 DNA: TGTGCCAGCAGCCGACTACGGAACAGCTTTAATGAAAAACTGTTTTTT; CDR3 protein: CASSRLRNSFNEKLFF
V gene: TRBV30; D gene: TRBD1; clone size: .; J gene: TRBJ1-4; CDR3 DNA: TGTGCCTGGAGGGCCGGGACAGAGAATGAAAAACTGTTTTTT; CDR3 protein: CAWRAGTENEKLFF